This TCR beta chain derives from a study of CD8+ T cells in alopecia areata. As the sequencing template, cDNA was produced by extracting RNA and reverse transcribing it. The table came from immunoSEQ multiplex PCR; TCRdb's copy has only in-frame clones and leaves some out. This sample has 130,000 to 150,000 clones; 75% to 90% occur once, and the top ten carry over 13%. This specimen consisted of CD8+ T cells sorted from blood, obtained at week 0. The receptor was isolated from a human donor with alopecia areata.

The CDR3 DNA reads TGTGCCAGCAGTTTTTTGGGAAACCAAGAGACCCAGTACTTC. Protein product: CASSFLGNQETQYF. The chain employs TRBV27 and TRBJ2-5; no reliable D call. V gave up 3 bases and J gave up 0 bases, with 8 bases separating them. The CDR3 extends over 14 amino acids. Germline V gene sequence: CDR1 MNHEY, CDR2 SMNVEV (reference sequence).